This TCR beta chain was found in a study of T-cell memory formation after mild COVID-19. Findings and caveats of the study: Later expanders leaned toward CD4+, whereas clones contracting from day 15 to 85 were balanced CD4/CD8.

Germline V gives CDR1 SGHNT, CDR2 YYREEE (reference sequence). V was cut by 4 bases and J by 3 bases, with 20 bases left in between. The CDR3 extends over 18 amino acids. A single record per CDR3 protein comes from TCRdb applying MiXCR to the 5' RACE reads. The repertoire holds 150,000 or so distinct CDR3 sequences, roughly 12% seen once, with approximately 3.4% in the top ten. The sample holds a few counts of this clonotype. The antigen is not known. The clonotype was recovered from a man younger than 30 who had mild COVID-19 (a few samples of this study predate the infection). Cell type and time point are not known. The source material was PBMCs or a T cell subset sorted from them (not recorded which). The chain combines TRBV5-4 with TRBJ1-6; D not certain. The CDR3 nucleotides read TGTGCCAGCAGCCAAAGGAGGGCGACAAGCGGCTATAATTCACCCCTCCACTTT. Translating it yields CASSQRRATSGYNSPLHF.